Listed here are 5 T cell receptor beta chains from one sample, sequenced in a study of cytomegalovirus exposure and HLA in healthy donors. Some clones are missing from TCRdb's copy, which holds only in-frame ones; the method was immunoSEQ multiplex PCR. The sample holds 200,000 to 250,000 clones; 80% to 95% are singletons and the top ten take approximately 1%. Sequencing was performed on PBMCs. These receptors were obtained from a woman under 30 in good health and CMV-seronegative.

CDR3 nucleotides: TGTGCCAGCAGCTGGGGGGGGAGCGCACCCTCCTACGAGCAGTACTTC. Translation: CASSWGGSAPSYEQYF. The chain couples TRBV5-4 to TRBJ2-7, with 7 bases lining up with TRBD2. This CDR3 has 16 residues. The germline CDR1 and CDR2 sequences are SGHNT and YYREEE (reference sequence). V was clipped by 3 bases and J by 0 bases; unmatched bases: 9.

The gene calls are TRBV27 and TRBJ1-2; D remains ambiguous. CDR3 length: 15 residues. The germline V and J ends were trimmed by 0 bases and 1 base, with 9 bases remaining between them. Germline V CDR1 and CDR2: MNHEY, SMNVEV (reference sequence). As DNA, the CDR3 is TGTGCCAGCAGTTTATCGTTAGCCGGTAACTATGGCTACACCTTC. This gives the protein CASSLSLAGNYGYTF.

In its sample, this clone was seen once. V gene TRBV6-1 combines with J gene TRBJ2-3; D is unresolved. The CDR3 runs 11 residues. Trimming took 7 bases from V and 3 from J, leaving 5 bases between them. Germline V gene data show CDR1 as MNHNS and CDR2 as SASEGT. CDR3 in amino acids: CASILTDTQYF. Written as DNA, the CDR3 is TGTGCCAGCATCTTGACAGATACGCAGTATTTT.

The CDR3 DNA follows: TGTGCCAGCAGCTTAACCGGACTAGCGGGAAGGAGGCGAGAGACCCAGTACTTC. Its protein is CASSLTGLAGRRRETQYF. This rearrangement joins TRBV7-8 to TRBJ2-5; 12 nucleotides line up with TRBD2. Germline CDR1 reads SGHVS; CDR2 reads FQNEAQ. This CDR3 has 18 residues. J lost 4 bases, V lost 2 bases, and 11 bases had no gene match.

The table lists this clone with a count of one. The CDR3 coding sequence is TGTGCCAGCAGTTTTTTGGACACCTCCTACGAGCAGTACTTC. Its protein product is CASSFLDTSYEQYF. This chain joins TRBV27 and TRBJ2-7; weak D call: TRBD1 (5 bases). Trimming removed 3 bases from V and 0 bases from J, with 9 bases in between. CDR3 length: 14 amino acids. Germline CDR1 reads MNHEY; CDR2 reads SMNVEV (reference sequence).